These 10 T cell receptor beta chains were sequenced from one sample in a study of cytomegalovirus exposure and HLA in healthy donors. 60 Vbeta and 13 Jbeta primers were used in PCR. Libraries were prepared by immunoSEQ multiplex PCR; TCRdb keeps only in-frame clonotypes and omits some of them. The sample holds over 95,000 clones; more than 65% are singletons and the top ten take roughly 9.7%. Sequenced material: PBMCs. These TCRs come from a man in his forties or fifties in good health and CMV-seropositive.

V is TRBV28 and J is TRBJ2-3; D might be TRBD1 (6 bases). The CDR3 covers 18 residues. Trimming shortened V by 2 bases and J by 6 bases, and 24 bases separated the two germline ends. Germline-derived CDR1 and CDR2 are MDHEN and SYDVKM. The CDR3 sequence: CASSLVVQGDGIMDTQYF. The CDR3 nucleotides read TGTGCCAGCAGTTTAGTCGTACAGGGAGACGGAATAATGGATACGCAGTATTTT.

This clone was seen just once. The chain recombines TRBV18 with TRBJ1-2; a weak D match, TRBD1 (5 bases). V dropped 4 bases and J dropped 0 bases, with 15 bases sitting between them. CDR1 and CDR2 from the germline V gene are KGHSH and LQKENI. The CDR3 covers 16 residues. The CDR3 DNA reads as TGTGCCAGCTCACAACGGCGGGGGGAAGCTAACTATGGCTACACCTTC. Its protein is CASSQRRGEANYGYTF.

V usage is TRBV7-6 and J usage is TRBJ2-5, with D possibly matching TRBD2 (6 bases). The V gene's germline CDR1 is SGHVS and CDR2 FNYEAQ. Trimming took off 1 base at V and 3 bases at J, with 9 bases between the two ends. The CDR3 extends over 14 amino acids. CDR3 sequence (DNA): TGTGCCAGCAGCTTAGATAGCGGAAAAGAGACCCAGTACTTC. Its translation: CASSLDSGKETQYF.

The chain joins TRBV28 to TRBJ1-2, with D perhaps matching TRBD1 (5 bases). Deletions cut 4 bases from V and 2 bases from J, with 8 bases between. CDR3 length: 13 amino acids. Germline CDR1 is MDHEN and CDR2 is SYDVKM. CDR3 amino acids: CASSWGVNYGYTF. The CDR3 nucleotides read TGTGCCAGCAGTTGGGGGGTCAACTATGGCTACACCTTC.

The V call is TRBV2, the J call TRBJ1-2, with 7 bases fitting TRBD1. V shed 6 bases and J 4 bases; nucleotides not matched to a gene: 8. CDR3 length: 14 amino acids. Germline V lookup: CDR1 SNHLY, CDR2 FYNNEI. The CDR3 sequence: CASSVQGLGYGYTF. In DNA form, the CDR3 reads TGTGCCAGCAGCGTACAGGGGTTGGGCTATGGCTACACCTTC.

The J gene is TRBJ2-5, the V gene TRBV11-2, with 9 bases lining up with TRBD2. Germline V gene sequence: CDR1 SGHAT, CDR2 FQNNGV. V was pared by 1 base and J by 4 bases, with 4 bases of the junction left unmatched. This CDR3 contains 15 residues. The CDR3 is CASSLVRGGRETQYF. As DNA, the CDR3 is TGTGCCAGCAGCTTAGTGCGGGGGGGGCGAGAGACCCAGTACTTC.

This clone is a singleton in its sample. The chain employs TRBV18 and TRBJ2-7; a possible D gene is TRBD2 (6 bases). The germline V and J ends were trimmed by 0 bases and 0 bases, with 9 bases remaining between them. Germline V gene data show CDR1 as KGHSH and CDR2 as LQKENI. The CDR3 is made up of 15 amino acids. In DNA, the CDR3 is TGTGCCAGCTCACCACCGGCGGGGAGCTCCTACGAGCAGTACTTC. As protein: CASSPPAGSSYEQYF.

The rearrangement uses TRBV28 and TRBJ2-6, with 11 bases lining up with TRBD1. After removal of 8 bases from V and 0 bases from J, the junction contained 0 bases not matched to a gene. CDR1 and CDR2 (germline): MDHEN, SYDVKM. The CDR3 contains 15 residues. CDR3 protein: CASGTGGSGANVLTF. The CDR3, as DNA: TGTGCCAGCGGGACAGGGGGCTCTGGGGCCAACGTCCTGACTTTC. Combining the CDR3 with reference TRBV28 and TRBJ2-6 gives the whole variable domain DVKVTQSSRYLVKRTGEKVFLECVQDMDHENMFWYRQDPGLGLRLIYFSYDVKMKEKGDIPEGYSVSREKKERFSLILESASTNQTSMYLCASGTGGSGANVLTFGAGSRLTVL.

This chain uses TRBV2 with TRBJ1-6; D call uncertain. The germline V gene has CDR1 SNHLY and CDR2 FYNNEI. CDR3 length equals 13 residues. The V end lost 0 bases, the J end lost 8 bases, and 5 bases lay between the germline ends. The CDR3 spells CASSEASYSPLHF. CDR3 sequence (DNA): TGTGCCAGCAGTGAAGCGTCATATTCACCCCTCCACTTT. Supplemented by reference TRBV2 and TRBJ1-6, the full variable domain reads EPEVTQTPSHQVTQMGQEVILRCVPISNHLYFYWYRQILGQKVEFLVSFYNNEISEKSEIFDDQFSVERPDGSNFTLKIRSTKLEDSAMYFCASSEASYSPLHFGNGTRLTVT.

This chain joins TRBV29-1 and TRBJ1-2, with 8 bases fitting TRBD1. Germline CDR1 reads SQVTM; CDR2 reads ANQGSEA. The CDR3 has 13 residues. V was pared by 6 bases and J by 6 bases, with 9 bases of the junction left unmatched. As DNA, the CDR3 is TGCAGCGTCGGGACAGGAGATGGCGATGGCTACACCTTC. This codes for CSVGTGDGDGYTF. Full variable domain (missing parts from reference TRBV29-1 and TRBJ1-2): SAVISQKPSRDICQRGTSLTIQCQVDSQVTMMFWYRQQPGQSLTLIATANQGSEATYESGFVIDKFPISRPNLTFSTLTVSNMSPEDSSIYLCSVGTGDGDGYTFGSGTRLTVV.